This is a list of T cell receptor beta chains from one sample in a study of identical twins. MiXCR, applied by TCRdb to the 5' RACE reads, yields one record per CDR3 protein. The repertoire consists of approximately 500,000 distinct CDR3 sequences, with less than 25% occurring once and the leading ten covering about 3%. This sample was also put to use in a study of T cells expressing NK-cell markers.

The specimen was CD4+ T cells sorted from blood. These receptors originate from a woman younger than 35 in good health. Both conserved end residues are part of each CDR3.

>TRBJ1-5|TRBV5-1
CASSLWTNQPQHF
>TRBJ2-7|TRBV20-1
CSADAITTAEEQYF
>TRBJ2-4|TRBV6-1
CASSKGGGLKNIQYF
>TRBJ2-1|TRBV5-5
CASSTGGTGGNEQFF
>TRBJ1-4|TRBV12-3/TRBV12-4
CASSFDRANEKLFF
>TRBJ2-4|TRBV6-1
CASRRADTWGIQYF
>TRBJ1-6|TRBV12-3/TRBV12-4
CASSPGTNNSPLHF
>TRBJ1-1|TRBV30
CAWSVSGQGKAFF
>TRBJ2-1|TRBV3-1
CASSQDQTGGRDEQFF
>TRBJ2-1|TRBV6-1
CASSRDRAYEQFF
>TRBJ1-2|TRBV5-1
CASSSQQGNYGYTF
>TRBJ2-3|TRBV18
CASSPDGVGTDTQYF
>TRBJ1-4|TRBV29-1
CSVGGQGREKLFF
>TRBJ1-1|TRBV29-1
CSVTKHRAAEAFF
>TRBJ2-7|TRBV12-3/TRBV12-4
CASSLAGLGLEQYF
>TRBJ2-6|TRBV7-2
CASSFQAGGSGANVLTF
>TRBJ1-2|TRBV29-1
CSVEKQGSGYTF
>TRBJ1-1|TRBV6-5
CASVETRGQGAFF
>TRBJ1-1|TRBV12-3/TRBV12-4
CASSRPGTANTEAFF
>TRBJ2-5|TRBV6-2/TRBV6-3
CASRLGLVQETQYF
>TRBJ2-7|TRBV10-3
CAISESEAASYEQYF
>TRBJ2-7|TRBV29-1
CSVATGRVTYEQYF
>TRBJ2-1|TRBV27
CASTAGTSSYNEQFF
>TRBJ2-2|TRBV7-9
CASRSTGTGNTGELFF
>TRBJ1-5|TRBV12-3/TRBV12-4
CASSKTGGGNQPQHF
>TRBJ1-1|TRBV5-5
CASSFLMGQNTEAFF
>TRBJ2-3|TRBV7-9
CASSLDALTDTQYF
>TRBJ1-6|TRBV27
CAAGRGTGDSPLHF
>TRBJ1-1|TRBV10-3
CAISDPQSGTTEAFF
>TRBJ1-2|TRBV20-1
CSARGGLPTNYGYTF
>TRBJ2-2|TRBV6-5
CASSYSAASRAGELFF
>TRBJ1-5|TRBV7-9
CASSITGSHQPQHF
>TRBJ1-4|TRBV28
CASSLLREKLFF
>TRBJ1-4|TRBV6-5
CASSYVGGSTNEKLFF
>TRBJ2-5|TRBV20-1
CSALAGVTGGTQYF
>TRBJ2-1|TRBV9
CASSVRSGEINEQFF
>TRBJ2-5|TRBV20-1
CSARILAGGGETQYF
>TRBJ2-7|TRBV20-1
CSASGQGVEQYF
>TRBJ2-1|TRBV5-1
CASSLGGVSYNEQFF
>TRBJ2-2|TRBV19
CASKDRGVPGELFF
>TRBJ2-7|TRBV7-9
CASSLIDYEQYF
>TRBJ1-1|TRBV29-1
CSVAQGWTEAFF